These 5 T cell receptor beta chains came from one sample sequenced in a study of OX40 agonist ivuxolimab in advanced cancers. TCRdb's table, derived via immunoSEQ multiplex PCR, lists solely in-frame clones and lacks some. The sample lists under 30,000 clones; 80% to 85% were seen once. Sequencing used CD4+ or CD8+ T cells sorted from blood, obtained in a trial of the OX40 agonist ivuxolimab. The source of these receptors is an adult with an advanced solid tumor such as melanoma, head and neck, liver or kidney cancer.

This chain uses TRBV7-3 with TRBJ2-7; 8 nucleotides agree with TRBD1. The CDR3 has 15 amino acids. V was pared by 4 bases and J by 3 bases, with 8 bases of the junction left unmatched. Germline V lookup: CDR1 SGHTA, CDR2 FQGTGA. The CDR3 sequence: CASSSGTGLNYEQYF. The CDR3 region has the DNA TGTGCCAGCAGCTCCGGGACAGGCCTAAACTACGAGCAGTACTTC.

The V gene is TRBV27, the J gene TRBJ2-7, with D tentatively TRBD2 (5 bases). The germline V and J ends were trimmed by 1 base and 2 bases, with 9 bases remaining between them. This CDR3 contains 14 residues. Germline values: CDR1 MNHEY, CDR2 SMNVEV (reference sequence). CDR3 residues: CASSLYGETYEQYF. The CDR3 DNA sequence: TGTGCCAGCAGTTTATACGGGGAGACCTACGAGCAGTACTTC.

The chain uses TRBV6-6 and TRBJ2-7, with 7 bases fitting TRBD1. V gave up 6 bases and J gave up 0 bases; unmatched junction bases: 8. The germline V gene has CDR1 MNHNY and CDR2 SVGAGI (reference sequence). The length of the CDR3 is 15 residues. CDR3 bases: TGTGCCAGCAGCACGACAGGGTCTAGCTCCTACGAGCAGTACTTC. It translates to CASSTTGSSSYEQYF.

This chain links TRBV9 with TRBJ2-3; D unclear. CDR1 and CDR2 from the germline V gene are SGDLS and YYNGEE. CDR3 length: 15 amino acids. V was cut by 0 bases and J by 0 bases, with 8 bases left in between. The CDR3 reads CASSVEAGSTDTQYF. As DNA, the CDR3 is TGTGCCAGCAGCGTAGAGGCAGGAAGCACAGATACGCAGTATTTT. Drawing the rest from reference TRBV9 and TRBJ2-3, the complete variable domain is DSGVTQTPKHLITATGQRVTLRCSPRSGDLSVYWYQQSLDQGLQFLIQYYNGEERAKGNILERFSAQQFPDLHSELNLSSLELGDSALYFCASSVEAGSTDTQYFGPGTRLTVL.

This clone was seen a handful of times. The V and J genes are TRBV9 and TRBJ2-7; D uncertain. The CDR3 extends over 13 amino acids. Trimming stripped 3 bases from V and 2 bases from J, with 9 bases between. CDR1 is SGDLS and CDR2 is YYNGEE in the germline V gene. CDR3 DNA sequence: TGTGCCAGCAGCGAAGGTCAGGCCTACGAGCAGTACTTC. Translating gives CASSEGQAYEQYF.